This T cell receptor beta chain was found in a study of cytomegalovirus exposure and HLA in healthy donors. This clone has only a few counts. What it recognizes is unknown. The PCR was carried out with 60 Vbeta primers and 13 Jbeta primers. Profiled with immunoSEQ multiplex PCR; TCRdb holds only in-frame clones, not every one. The sample includes under 150,000 clones, roughly 75% of them seen just once. Findings of the study overall: In vitro data verified a few CMV-associated chains as specific for CMV antigens. A later analysis reportedly found that, within productive TCRs, an Asian-associated ancestry cluster had fewer N-insertions than the mean observed across the approximately 700 donors. Later analysis identified several of the most significant clusters that appeared linked to common viral pathogens. More clonal expansion characterized HLA-associated TCR beta chains than equally common others in a later analysis.

Trimming stripped 8 bases from V and 3 bases from J, with 12 bases between. CDR1 and CDR2 from the germline V gene are MGHRA and YSYEKL. The CDR3 runs 13 residues. V gene TRBV4-1 combines with J gene TRBJ2-3; tentatively, D is TRBD2 (7 bases). The source of this sequence is a man aged 40-55 years in good health and CMV-seropositive. The sequencing input was PBMCs. CDR3 region: CASEGGKTDTQYF. For the CDR3, the DNA is TGCGCCAGCGAGGGGGGGAAAACAGATACGCAGTATTTT.